Following are 3 T cell receptor beta chains from one sample sequenced in a study of T-cell reconstitution after alpha-beta-depleted transplantation in children. Molecular barcoding with unique molecular identifiers was used for the TCRbeta library. TCRdb processed the PCR reads anew with MiXCR; each CDR3 protein has one entry. The sample consists of 400,000 to 500,000 distinct CDR3 sequences, roughly 10% of them appearing once. The sample consisted of PBMCs from the stem cell graft donor, taken from the stem cell graft. Every receptor here comes from a human donor who donated a stem cell graft to a child with acute myeloid leukemia.

This chain joins TRBV5-1 and TRBJ2-1; no clear D gene. Per the germline V gene, CDR1 is SGHRS and CDR2 is YFSETQ. Trimming took 1 base from V and 5 from J, leaving 7 bases between them. The CDR3 consists of 13 residues. The CDR3 DNA sequence: TGCGCCAGCAGCTTGCTCCAGGACAATGAGCAGTTCTTC. Translating it yields CASSLLQDNEQFF.

In this sample, this clonotype turned up a few times. This chain connects TRBV21-1 to TRBJ1-4; the D call TRBD1 from the table was never checked on the DNA. TRBV21-1 is a known pseudogene. The CDR3 is made up of 16 amino acids. The CDR3 region is CASSKGTSTTNEKLFF. CDR3 bases: TGTGCCAGCAGCAAAGGGACAAGTACAACTAATGAAAAACTGTTTTTT.

Regarding this clonotype: At one end the junction does not follow the germline gene, possibly because of a read error. This rearrangement joins TRBV7-2 to TRBJ2-7; 8 bases fit TRBD2. This CDR3 has 14 residues. Per germline, CDR1 SGHTA and CDR2 FQGNSA. This CDR3 is CASSIAGISYEQYF. CDR3 coding DNA: TGTGCCAGCAGCATAGCGGGAATCTCCTACGAGCAGTACTTC.